The 25 T cell receptor beta chains given below trace back to one sample, sequenced in a study of OX40 agonist ivuxolimab in advanced cancers. The assay was immunoSEQ multiplex PCR, and TCRdb's table has in-frame clones only and misses some. The sample shows about 77,000 clones, 81% of them seen only once. The material was CD4+ or CD8+ T cells sorted from blood, obtained in a trial of the OX40 agonist ivuxolimab. All receptors come from an adult with an advanced solid tumor such as melanoma, head and neck, liver or kidney cancer.

This clone was counted at least ten times. V is TRBV7-9 and J is TRBJ1-4; D remains ambiguous. V lost 2 bases, J lost 1 base, and 17 bases lay in between. This CDR3 region has 18 residues. CDR1 SEHNR and CDR2 FQNEAQ come from the germline V gene (reference sequence). CDR3 region: CASSLRIAPRGTNEKLFF. DNA of the CDR3: TGTGCCAGCAGCTTAAGGATAGCGCCCCGCGGAACTAATGAAAAACTGTTTTTT.

The V and J genes are TRBV5-1 and TRBJ1-1; a possible D gene is TRBD1 (5 bases). The CDR3 contains 13 residues. Germline values: CDR1 SGHRS, CDR2 YFSETQ. The V and J ends lost 3 bases and 3 bases respectively, with 9 bases between them. The CDR3 loop is CASSSGMDTEAFF. The CDR3 DNA reads as TGCGCCAGCAGCTCAGGGATGGACACTGAAGCTTTCTTT.

The CDR3 DNA sequence: TGTGCCAGCAGTTATCGTAGGCAGCCCCAGCATTTT. Encoded protein: CASSYRRQPQHF. This chain links TRBV6-6 with TRBJ1-5; D call uncertain. Germline CDR1 MNHNY, CDR2 SVGAGI (reference sequence). This CDR3 region has 12 residues. V dropped 3 bases and J dropped 7 bases, with 7 bases sitting between them.

The chain recombines TRBV5-4 with TRBJ1-6, with D maybe TRBD1 (5 bases). V dropped 2 bases and J dropped 9 bases, with 12 bases sitting between them. CDR1 and CDR2 from the germline V gene are SGHNT and YYREEE (reference sequence). The CDR3 spans 14 residues. The CDR3 loop reads CASSFQGDRSPLHF. The CDR3 DNA is TGTGCCAGCAGCTTCCAGGGAGATCGTTCACCCCTCCACTTT.

The rearrangement links TRBV30 to TRBJ2-7, with 9 bases identical to TRBD2. After removal of 2 bases from V and 4 bases from J, the junction contained 6 bases not matched to a gene. Germline V CDR1 and CDR2: GTSNPN, SVGIG (reference sequence). The CDR3 has 14 residues. The CDR3 nucleotides read TGTGCCTGGAGTCCTTGGACTAGCGTTTACGAGCAGTACTTC. Encoded protein: CAWSPWTSVYEQYF.

The chain combines TRBV10-3 with TRBJ2-1, with TRBD1 identical over 7 bases. This CDR3 spans 17 amino acids. The V segment lost 4 bases and the J segment 10 bases; nucleotides outside the gene matches: 19. The germline gives CDR1 ENHRY, CDR2 SYGVKD. CDR3 sequence reads: CAISGPGQKNDRREQFF. The CDR3 coding sequence is TGTGCCATCAGTGGCCCGGGACAGAAAAATGACAGGCGCGAGCAGTTCTTC.

This sequence joins TRBV4-1 and TRBJ2-3, with 9 bases that match TRBD2. The ends lost 0 bases at V and 1 base at J; junction bases unmatched: 5. The V gene's germline CDR1 is MGHRA and CDR2 YSYEKL. CDR3 length equals 17 residues. The CDR3 loop is CASSQDWASGGTDTQYF. CDR3 coding DNA: TGCGCCAGCAGCCAAGATTGGGCTAGCGGGGGCACAGATACGCAGTATTTT.

The chain links TRBV5-8 to TRBJ2-5; 8 bases match TRBD1. V was pared by 6 bases and J by 5 bases, with 6 bases of the junction left unmatched. Germline V gene data show CDR1 as SGHTS and CDR2 as YDEGEE. The CDR3 length is 13 residues. Here the CDR3 reads CASMGYRGETQYF. The CDR3 nucleotides read TGTGCCAGCATGGGCTACAGGGGGGAGACCCAGTACTTC.

The chain is built from TRBV6-4 and TRBJ2-1; D is possibly TRBD2 (6 bases). This CDR3 spans 14 amino acids. From germline, CDR1 is MRHNA and CDR2 SNTAGT. V shed 3 bases and J shed 6 bases, with 12 bases lying between them. The CDR3 loop is CASSESEGGNEQFF. CDR3 DNA: TGTGCCAGCAGTGAGTCGGAGGGTGGCAATGAGCAGTTCTTC.

The chain recombines TRBV10-3 with TRBJ1-2, with D hard to call. V lost 6 bases, J lost 2 bases, and 16 bases lay in between. CDR1 and CDR2 from the germline V gene are ENHRY and SYGVKD. The CDR3 extends over 15 amino acids. The CDR3 region is CAIRPESTRNYGYTF. CDR3 DNA: TGTGCCATCAGACCTGAGTCAACTAGGAACTATGGCTACACCTTC.

This chain joins TRBV5-1 and TRBJ2-7; 7 nucleotides line up with TRBD2. From germline, CDR1 is SGHRS and CDR2 YFSETQ. The V gene end was trimmed by 4 bases and the J gene end by 2 bases; junction bases not matched to a gene: 9. This CDR3 is 15 amino acids long. The CDR3 sequence is CASSRVSGTTYEQYF. CDR3 nucleotide sequence: TGCGCCAGCAGCAGGGTGTCGGGGACTACCTACGAGCAGTACTTC.

V gene TRBV11-3 combines with J gene TRBJ2-3, with 10 bases matching TRBD2. V shed 3 bases, J shed 5 bases, and the junction held 8 bases outside the gene matches. The CDR3 runs to 16 residues. Germline lookup yields CDR1 SGHNT and CDR2 YENEEA. CDR3 bases: TGTGCCAGCAGCTTCTTCTCAGCGGGGGGGTTAGATACGCAGTATTTT. Translated: CASSFFSAGGLDTQYF. The complete variable domain, with remaining parts taken from reference TRBV11-3 and TRBJ2-3, reads EAGVVQSPRYKIIEKKQPVAFWCNPISGHNTLYWYLQNLGQGPELLIRYENEEAVDDSQLPKDRFSAERLKGVDSTLKIQPAELGDSAVYLCASSFFSAGGLDTQYFGPGTRLTVL.

This clone was found a few times. The chain recombines TRBV7-2 with TRBJ1-2; TRBD1 matches at 8 bases. Germline CDR1 reads SGHTA; CDR2 reads FQGNSA. The length of the CDR3 is 15 residues. V gave up 4 bases and J gave up 4 bases; unmatched junction bases: 8. DNA of the CDR3: TGTGCCAGCAGCTCCCATGGGCAGGGGGCCTATGGCTACACCTTC. It codes for CASSSHGQGAYGYTF.

This clone has a handful of counts. The rearrangement uses TRBV7-2 and TRBJ2-7; 12 bases are shared with TRBD2. Germline-derived CDR1 and CDR2 are SGHTA and FQGNSA. J lost 4 bases, V lost 3 bases, and 4 bases had no gene match. The CDR3 has 15 amino acids. The CDR3 here is CASSLTSGRQYEQYF. The CDR3 region has the DNA TGTGCCAGCAGCTTGACTAGCGGGAGACAGTACGAGCAGTACTTC.

The chain joins TRBV4-3 to TRBJ2-3, with D perhaps matching TRBD2 (6 bases). With 0 bases removed from V and 0 bases from J, the gap between germline ends came to 10 bases. Germline lookup yields CDR1 LGHNA and CDR2 YSLEER. The CDR3 spans 16 residues. CDR3 loop: CASSQDRLASTDTQYF. The CDR3 nucleotides are TGCGCCAGCAGCCAAGATAGGCTAGCGAGCACAGATACGCAGTATTTT.

This chain links TRBV27 with TRBJ1-5; maybe TRBD1 (5 bases). V was pared by 3 bases and J by 6 bases, with 9 bases between. Germline CDR1 is MNHEY and CDR2 is SMNVEV (reference sequence). CDR3 length: 13 amino acids. DNA for the CDR3: TGTGCCAGCAGTTTGGGGACTTTTCAGCCCCAGCATTTT. Its translation is CASSLGTFQPQHF.

The chain carries TRBV4-3 and TRBJ2-5, with D maybe TRBD2 (6 bases). Germline lookup yields CDR1 LGHNA and CDR2 YSLEER. The CDR3 contains 16 residues. Between the trimmed V and J ends, which lost 4 bases and 0 bases, there was a span of 15 bases. The CDR3: CASSRLLAAHQETQYF. The DNA for the CDR3 is TGCGCCAGCAGCCGACTACTAGCAGCACACCAAGAGACCCAGTACTTC.

This clone was detected only once. The chain carries TRBV5-4 and TRBJ1-5; possibly TRBD1 for D (5 bases). Germline values: CDR1 SGHNT, CDR2 YYREEE (reference sequence). There are 12 residues in the CDR3. V was clipped by 4 bases and J by 5 bases, with 7 bases between them. This chain's CDR3 is CASSEGDQPQHF. The CDR3 nucleotides read TGTGCCAGCAGCGAAGGGGATCAGCCCCAGCATTTT.

With respect to this clone: This sample includes further DNA sequences coding for the same CDR3. The V call is TRBV18, the J call TRBJ1-5; D may be TRBD1 (5 bases). V gave up 3 bases and J gave up 4 bases, with 7 bases separating them. CDR3 length equals 13 residues. CDR1 is KGHSH and CDR2 is LQKENI in the germline V gene. The CDR3 spells CASSPQGNQPQHF. The CDR3 DNA follows: TGTGCCAGCTCACCCCAGGGAAATCAGCCCCAGCATTTT.

The chain carries TRBV27 and TRBJ1-1, with a weak D call TRBD1 (5 bases). Trimming took off 5 bases at V and 1 base at J, with 14 bases between the two ends. CDR1 and CDR2 (germline): MNHEY, SMNVEV (reference sequence). The CDR3 loop spans 15 amino acids. CDR3 coding DNA: TGTGCCAGCAGTCCGACAGCCCAGCGGAACACTGAAGCTTTCTTT. This sequence encodes CASSPTAQRNTEAFF.

This chain uses TRBV5-6 with TRBJ1-2; D remains ambiguous. The CDR3 runs 14 residues. In germline, CDR1 is SGHDT, CDR2 YYEEEE. V was pared by 1 base and J by 2 bases, with 9 bases between. The CDR3 is CASSLWEGNYGYTF. In nucleotides, the CDR3 is TGTGCCAGCAGCTTGTGGGAAGGGAACTATGGCTACACCTTC.

This chain joins TRBV5-1 and TRBJ1-5; TRBD1 matches 8 bases. This CDR3 region has 14 residues. The V segment lost 2 bases and the J segment 10 bases; nucleotides outside the gene matches: 8. Germline-derived CDR1 and CDR2 are SGHRS and YFSETQ. The CDR3 here is CASSLGQGGDPQHF. The CDR3 nucleotides read TGCGCCAGCAGCTTAGGACAGGGAGGTGACCCCCAGCATTTT.

The rearrangement links TRBV5-6 to TRBJ2-7; no reliable D call. Germline-derived CDR1 and CDR2 are SGHDT and YYEEEE. The V and J ends lost 2 bases and 3 bases respectively, with 9 bases between them. There are 13 residues in the CDR3. In DNA form, the CDR3 reads TGTGCCAGCAGCTTTCAACATATCTACGAGCAGTACTTC. Translating it yields CASSFQHIYEQYF.

This chain connects TRBV5-1 to TRBJ2-1, with TRBD2 identical over 9 bases. The ends lost 0 bases at V and 5 bases at J; junction bases unmatched: 3. Germline V gene data show CDR1 as SGHRS and CDR2 as YFSETQ. The CDR3 contains 15 residues. CDR3 sequence reads: CASSLGLAGHNEQFF. CDR3 bases: TGCGCCAGCAGCTTGGGTCTAGCGGGACACAATGAGCAGTTCTTC.

This chain uses TRBV5-1 with TRBJ2-3; D uncertain. The CDR3 is made up of 11 amino acids. With 0 bases removed from V and 7 bases from J, the gap between germline ends came to 3 bases. The V gene's germline CDR1 is SGHRS and CDR2 YFSETQ. The CDR3 DNA sequence: TGCGCCAGCAGCTTGGAAAATACGCAGTATTTT. It translates to CASSLENTQYF.